Each of the 8 T cell receptor beta chains below was sequenced from the same sample in a study of cytomegalovirus exposure and HLA in healthy donors. The PCR contained 60 Vbeta and 13 Jbeta primers. This table comes from immunoSEQ multiplex PCR, and its TCRdb copy is limited to in-frame clones, with some not included. The table records about 120,000 clones, around 66% of them present only once. Material for sequencing was PBMCs. The receptors were sampled from a woman aged 40 to 49 in good health and CMV-seropositive.

The chain employs TRBV7-8 and TRBJ2-7; D is ambiguous. Germline lookup yields CDR1 SGHVS and CDR2 FQNEAQ. This CDR3 has 12 amino acids. V was cut by 8 bases and J by 6 bases, with 14 bases left in between. The CDR3 reads CASGSVTREQYF. The CDR3 coding sequence is TGTGCCAGCGGCTCGGTTACGCGCGAGCAGTACTTC.

This rearrangement joins TRBV5-6 to TRBJ2-7; 11 bases line up with TRBD2. Germline CDR1 and CDR2: SGHDT and YYEEEE. The ends lost 5 bases at V and 5 bases at J; junction bases unmatched: 9. The CDR3 is made up of 15 amino acids. CDR3: CASSPGLAVLDEQYF. The DNA for the CDR3 is TGTGCCAGCAGTCCGGGACTAGCGGTTCTGGACGAGCAGTACTTC. The full variable domain, in which reference TRBV5-6 and TRBJ2-7 provide the parts outside the CDR3, is DAGVTQSPTHLIKTRGQQVTLRCSPKSGHDTVSWYQQALGQGPQFIFQYYEEEERQRGNFPDRFSGHQFPNYSSELNVNALLLGDSALYLCASSPGLAVLDEQYFGPGTRLTVT.

This sequence joins TRBV5-1 and TRBJ2-1, with 8 bases fitting TRBD1. Germline V gene sequence: CDR1 SGHRS, CDR2 YFSETQ. The CDR3 has 15 residues. Trimming removed 4 bases from V and 9 bases from J; junction bases left unmatched: 12. The CDR3 is CASSKQGGDLGEQFF. DNA for the CDR3: TGCGCCAGCAGCAAACAGGGGGGAGATTTAGGTGAGCAGTTCTTC.

This chain uses TRBV11-2 with TRBJ2-7; D unclear. V lost 5 bases to trimming and J lost 1 base, with 6 bases between them. The CDR3 spans 12 residues. The germline V gene has CDR1 SGHAT and CDR2 FQNNGV. The CDR3 DNA follows: TGTGCCAGCAGCCTTCTGTCCTACGAGCAGTACTTC. This encodes CASSLLSYEQYF.

Only a few counts were recorded for this clone. V and J are TRBV5-1 and TRBJ1-1, with D hard to call. There are 11 residues in the CDR3. CDR1 and CDR2 (germline): SGHRS, YFSETQ. V lost 7 bases to trimming and J lost 0 bases, with 4 bases between them. The CDR3 here is CASRMNTEAFF. The CDR3 coding sequence is TGCGCCAGCCGTATGAACACTGAAGCTTTCTTT.

V is TRBV6-1 and J is TRBJ1-4; TRBD1 might be the D (5 bases). CDR1 is MNHNS and CDR2 is SASEGT in the germline V gene. CDR3 length: 16 residues. V gave up 2 bases and J gave up 8 bases, with 18 bases separating them. The DNA for the CDR3 is TGTGCCAGCAGTGAAAGGGTTGGAAACAGGAAGGAAAAACTGTTTTTT. It codes for CASSERVGNRKEKLFF.

V usage is TRBV5-4 and J usage is TRBJ2-3; D possibly corresponds to TRBD2 (5 bases). V gave up 0 bases and J gave up 0 bases, with 8 bases separating them. The CDR3 totals 15 residues. CDR1 and CDR2 from the germline V gene are SGHNT and YYREEE (reference sequence). CDR3 bases: TGTGCCAGCAGCTTGGCAGCGGAAAGCACAGATACGCAGTATTTT. Residues: CASSLAAESTDTQYF.

V is TRBV18 and J is TRBJ2-1; D perhaps matches TRBD2 (6 bases). The CDR3 loop spans 13 amino acids. Germline V CDR1 and CDR2: KGHSH, LQKENI. The V end lost 2 bases, the J end lost 7 bases, and 9 bases lay between the germline ends. The CDR3 DNA reads TGTGCCAGCTCACCAACGGCGGGGAATGAGCAGTTCTTC. Residues: CASSPTAGNEQFF.